Listed below are T cell receptor beta chains from one sample, sequenced in a study of T cell responses to AZD1222 COVID-19 vaccine. Data came from immunoSEQ multiplex PCR; TCRdb stores just in-frame clones and leaves some out. The sample has more than 85,000 clones, about nine tenths seen once. The material was peripheral blood, obtained 28 days after the second AZD1222 dose. The receptor source for this set is an adult who received the AZD1222 COVID-19 vaccine. CDR3s include the opening cysteine and the closing phenylalanine or tryptophan. A D gene is named only where the DNA matches it firmly. Only part of the rows carry a size: once, few, many, or a class if the clone is expanded.

len	d_gene	v_gene	abundance	j_gene	CDR3aa	CDR3nt
15	TRBD1	TRBV30	.	TRBJ1-6	CAWRRKWTGDSPLHF	TGTGCCTGGAGACGGAAATGGACAGGGGACTCACCCCTCCACTTT
15	TRBD2	TRBV9	.	TRBJ2-7	CASSVAPGLSYEQYF	TGTGCCAGCAGCGTCGCACCGGGACTATCCTACGAGCAGTACTTC
13	.	TRBV2	once	TRBJ1-5	CASTQGGNQPQHF	TGTGCCAGTACTCAGGGCGGGAATCAGCCCCAGCATTTT
17	.	TRBV5-1	.	TRBJ2-1	CASSSGIGQFSYNEQFF	TGCGCCAGCAGCTCAGGAATTGGCCAGTTCTCCTACAATGAGCAGTTCTTC
15	.	TRBV4-2	few	TRBJ1-5	CASSPTDGGYQPQHF	TGTGCCAGCAGCCCCACGGACGGGGGGTATCAGCCCCAGCATTTT
15	TRBD1	TRBV5-1	.	TRBJ2-7	CASSYGQGLPYEQYF	TGCGCCAGCAGCTATGGACAGGGCCTTCCCTACGAGCAGTACTTC
15	.	TRBV7-2	.	TRBJ1-2	CASSLSQGVNYGYTF	TGTGCCAGCAGCTTATCCCAGGGAGTGAACTATGGCTACACCTTC
15	.	TRBV11-2	.	TRBJ1-4	CASSTRRTNDEKLFF	TGTGCCAGCAGCACAAGGCGGACAAATGATGAAAAACTGTTTTTT
14	TRBD2	TRBV3-1/TRBV3-2	.	TRBJ2-2	CASRLAGGVGELFF	TGTGCCAGTCGACTAGCGGGAGGTGTCGGGGAGCTGTTTTTT
14	.	TRBV27	.	TRBJ1-6	CASSFRGPDSPLHF	TGTGCCAGCAGTTTTCGAGGGCCGGATTCACCCCTCCACTTT
19	.	TRBV3-1/TRBV3-2	.	TRBJ2-1	CASNDRGASGSSSYNEQFF	TGTGCCAGCAACGACAGGGGGGCTAGCGGGAGCAGCTCCTACAATGAGCAGTTCTTC
16	.	TRBV11-3	.	TRBJ2-2	CASSPLWRPNTGELFF	TGTGCCAGCAGCCCTCTTTGGCGGCCGAACACCGGGGAGCTGTTTTTT
13	.	TRBV20-1	.	TRBJ1-2	CSASIRVNYGYTF	TGCAGTGCTAGTATAAGGGTTAACTATGGCTACACCTTC
13	.	TRBV30	once	TRBJ1-2	CAWRTTGNYGYTF	TGTGCCTGGAGGACCACAGGCAACTATGGCTACACCTTC
15	.	TRBV28	.	TRBJ1-2	CASSWVGGGRGGYTF	TGTGCCAGCAGTTGGGTGGGCGGGGGAAGAGGTGGCTACACCTTC
13	.	TRBV12-3/TRBV12-4	.	TRBJ1-5	CASSPKRDQPQHF	TGTGCCAGCAGCCCCAAGCGGGATCAGCCCCAGCATTTT
15	.	TRBV3-1/TRBV3-2	.	TRBJ1-5	CASSPEGNSNQPQHF	TGTGCCAGCAGCCCTGAAGGGAATAGCAATCAGCCCCAGCATTTT
15	.	TRBV27	once	TRBJ1-3	CASSLLGVPGNTIYF	TGTGCCAGCAGTTTACTTGGGGTCCCTGGAAACACCATATATTTT
16	TRBD2	TRBV7-8	.	TRBJ2-3	CASSLVSGGEGDTQYF	TGTGCCAGCAGCTTAGTTAGCGGGGGTGAAGGAGATACGCAGTATTTT
15	.	TRBV19	.	TRBJ2-1	CASSIDFTFRTEQFF	TGTGCCAGTAGTATCGATTTTACGTTCCGAACTGAGCAGTTCTTC
14	TRBD2	TRBV3-1/TRBV3-2	.	TRBJ2-7	CASSQVAGAYEQYF	TGTGCCAGCAGCCAGGTAGCGGGGGCCTACGAGCAGTACTTC
13	.	TRBV24-1	once	TRBJ1-2	CATSARQGDGYTF	TGTGCCACCAGTGCGCGGCAGGGAGATGGCTACACCTTC
15	.	TRBV6-5	.	TRBJ1-5	CASSPQGPGNQPQHF	TGTGCCAGCAGTCCACAGGGTCCCGGCAATCAGCCCCAGCATTTT
14	.	TRBV6-5	.	TRBJ1-5	CASSYAGSNQPQHF	TGTGCCAGCAGTTACGCCGGTAGCAATCAGCCCCAGCATTTT
18	TRBD2	TRBV5-4	.	TRBJ2-2	CASRETPGTSANTGELFF	TGTGCCAGCAGGGAAACCCCCGGGACTAGCGCGAACACCGGGGAGCTGTTTTTT
11	.	TRBV6-1	.	TRBJ1-1	CASSEQRGAFF	TGTGCCAGCAGTGAACAAAGAGGAGCTTTCTTT